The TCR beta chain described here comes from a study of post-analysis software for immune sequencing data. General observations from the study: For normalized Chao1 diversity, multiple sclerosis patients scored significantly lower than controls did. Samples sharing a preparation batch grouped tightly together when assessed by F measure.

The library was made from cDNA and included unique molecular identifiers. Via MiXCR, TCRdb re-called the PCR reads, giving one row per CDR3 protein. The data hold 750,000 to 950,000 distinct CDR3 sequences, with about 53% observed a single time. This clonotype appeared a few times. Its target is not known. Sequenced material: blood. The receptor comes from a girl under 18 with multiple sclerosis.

The CDR3 coding sequence is TGTGCCAGCAGCATCTTAGCGGGAGCCATCTACAATGAGCAGTTCTTC. Amino acid sequence: CASSILAGAIYNEQFF. V is TRBV11-2 and J is TRBJ2-1; 9 positions match TRBD2. J gave up 3 bases and V 5 bases, and 8 bases lay outside the gene matches. The CDR3 covers 16 residues. Germline loops: CDR1 SGHAT, CDR2 FQNNGV.